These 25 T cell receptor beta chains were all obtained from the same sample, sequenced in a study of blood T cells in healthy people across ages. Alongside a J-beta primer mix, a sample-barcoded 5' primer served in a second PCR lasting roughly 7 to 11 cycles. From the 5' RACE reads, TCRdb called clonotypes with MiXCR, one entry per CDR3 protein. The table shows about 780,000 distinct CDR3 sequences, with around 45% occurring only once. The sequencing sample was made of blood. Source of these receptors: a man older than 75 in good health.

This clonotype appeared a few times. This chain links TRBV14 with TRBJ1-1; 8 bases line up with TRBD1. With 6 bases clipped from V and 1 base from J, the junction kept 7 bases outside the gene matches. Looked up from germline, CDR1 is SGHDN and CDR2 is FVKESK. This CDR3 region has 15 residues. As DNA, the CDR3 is TGTGCCAGCAGTTTCCGACAGGGGCGGAACACTGAAGCTTTCTTT. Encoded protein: CASSFRQGRNTEAFF.

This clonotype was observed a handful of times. The CDR3 DNA reads as TGTGCCAGCAGCCTTTCGACTAGTTACGGAATCGAGACCCAGTACTTC. Encoded protein: CASSLSTSYGIETQYF. The chain employs TRBV7-2 and TRBJ2-7; TRBD2 might be the D (6 bases). The J call could be wrong; TRBJ2-5 is a better fit for the DNA end. From germline, CDR1 is SGHTA and CDR2 FQGNSA. This CDR3 spans 16 amino acids.

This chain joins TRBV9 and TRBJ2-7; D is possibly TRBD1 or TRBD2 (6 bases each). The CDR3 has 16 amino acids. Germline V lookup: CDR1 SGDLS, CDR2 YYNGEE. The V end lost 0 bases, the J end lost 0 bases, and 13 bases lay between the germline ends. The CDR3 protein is CASSVGARGDSYEQYF. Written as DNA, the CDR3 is TGTGCCAGCAGCGTAGGAGCTAGGGGGGACTCCTACGAGCAGTACTTC.

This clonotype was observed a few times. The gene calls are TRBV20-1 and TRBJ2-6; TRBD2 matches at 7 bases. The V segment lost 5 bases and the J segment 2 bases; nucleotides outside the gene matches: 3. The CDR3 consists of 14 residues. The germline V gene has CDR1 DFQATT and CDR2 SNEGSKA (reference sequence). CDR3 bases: TGCAGTGCTGGGGGGGTAGCTGGGGCCAACGTCCTGACTTTC. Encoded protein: CSAGGVAGANVLTF.

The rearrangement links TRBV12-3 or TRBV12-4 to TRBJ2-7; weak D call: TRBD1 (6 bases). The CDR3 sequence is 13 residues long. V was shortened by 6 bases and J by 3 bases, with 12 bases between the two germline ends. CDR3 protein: CASSFGQFYEQYF. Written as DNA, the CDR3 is TGTGCCAGCAGCTTTGGACAGTTCTACGAGCAGTACTTC.

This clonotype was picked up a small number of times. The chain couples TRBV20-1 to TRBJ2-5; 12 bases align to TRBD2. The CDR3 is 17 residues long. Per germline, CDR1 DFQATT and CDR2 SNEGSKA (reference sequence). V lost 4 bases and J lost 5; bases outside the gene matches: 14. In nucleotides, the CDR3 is TGCAGTGCTACCCGACTAGCGGGAGCGGTAGGTGCGGAGACCCAGTACTTC. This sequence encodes CSATRLAGAVGAETQYF.

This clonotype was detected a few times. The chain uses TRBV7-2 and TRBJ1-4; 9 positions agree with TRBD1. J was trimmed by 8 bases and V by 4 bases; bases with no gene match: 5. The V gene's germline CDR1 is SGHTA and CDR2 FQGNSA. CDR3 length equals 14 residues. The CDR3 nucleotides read TGTGCCAGCAGCTCGTGGACAGGGGAAGAAAAACTGTTTTTT. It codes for CASSSWTGEEKLFF.

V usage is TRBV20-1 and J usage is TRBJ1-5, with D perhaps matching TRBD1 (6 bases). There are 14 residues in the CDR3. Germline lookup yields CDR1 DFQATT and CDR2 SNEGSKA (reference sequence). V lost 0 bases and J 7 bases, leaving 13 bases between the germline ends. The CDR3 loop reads CSARDQLGQQPQHF. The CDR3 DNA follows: TGCAGTGCTAGAGATCAATTGGGACAACAGCCCCAGCATTTT.

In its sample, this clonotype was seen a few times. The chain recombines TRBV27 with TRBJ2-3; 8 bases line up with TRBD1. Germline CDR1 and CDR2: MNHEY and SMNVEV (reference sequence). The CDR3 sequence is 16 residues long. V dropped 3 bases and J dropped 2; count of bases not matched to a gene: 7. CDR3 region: CASSFYPGQATDTQYF. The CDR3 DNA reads TGTGCCAGCAGTTTCTATCCGGGACAGGCCACAGATACGCAGTATTTT.

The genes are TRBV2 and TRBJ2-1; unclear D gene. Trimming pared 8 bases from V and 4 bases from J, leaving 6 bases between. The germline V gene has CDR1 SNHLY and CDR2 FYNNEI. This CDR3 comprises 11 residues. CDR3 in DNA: TGTGCCAGCGCTGGGTACAATGAGCAGTTCTTC. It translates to CASAGYNEQFF.

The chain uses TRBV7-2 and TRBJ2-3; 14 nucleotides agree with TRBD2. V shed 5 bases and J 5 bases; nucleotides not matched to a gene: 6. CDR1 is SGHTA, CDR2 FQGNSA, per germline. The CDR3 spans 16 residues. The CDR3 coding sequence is TGTGCCAGCAGCGTGACTAGCGGGAGGGTCGGAGATACGCAGTATTTT. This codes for CASSVTSGRVGDTQYF.

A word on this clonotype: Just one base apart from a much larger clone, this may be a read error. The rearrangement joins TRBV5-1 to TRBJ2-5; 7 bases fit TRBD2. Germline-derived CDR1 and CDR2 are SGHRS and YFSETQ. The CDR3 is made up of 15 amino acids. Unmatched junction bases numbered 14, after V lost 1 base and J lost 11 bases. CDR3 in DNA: TGCGCCAGCAGCTTGAAGCTAGCGGAGGGCTACGGGCAGTACTTC. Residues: CASSLKLAEGYGQYF. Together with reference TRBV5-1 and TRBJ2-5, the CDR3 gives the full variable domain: KAGVTQTPRYLIKTRGQQVTLSCSPISGHRSVSWYQQTPGQGLQFLFEYFSETQRNKGNFPGRFSGRQFSNSRSEMNVSTLELGDSALYLCASSLKLAEGYGQYFGPGTRLLVL.

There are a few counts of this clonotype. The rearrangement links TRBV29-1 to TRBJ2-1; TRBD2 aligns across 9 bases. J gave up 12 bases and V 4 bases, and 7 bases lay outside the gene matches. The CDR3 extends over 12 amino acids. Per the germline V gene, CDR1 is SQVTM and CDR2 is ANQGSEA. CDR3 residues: CSVVAGESTQFF. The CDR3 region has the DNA TGCAGCGTTGTAGCGGGAGAATCGACGCAGTTCTTC.

The CDR3 bases are TGCGCCAGCAGCCGACAGGGGGTAGAAGAGACCCAGTACTTC. Translated: CASSRQGVEETQYF. The chain combines TRBV5-1 with TRBJ2-5; 9 bases match TRBD1. Germline CDR1 SGHRS, CDR2 YFSETQ. With 4 bases clipped from V and 3 bases from J, the junction kept 4 bases outside the gene matches. This CDR3 is 14 amino acids long.

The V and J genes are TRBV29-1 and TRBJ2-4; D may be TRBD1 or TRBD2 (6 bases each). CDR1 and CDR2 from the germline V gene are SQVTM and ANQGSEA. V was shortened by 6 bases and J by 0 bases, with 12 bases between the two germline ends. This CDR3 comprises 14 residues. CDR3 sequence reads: CSVQGGLAKNIQYF. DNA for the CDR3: TGCAGCGTCCAAGGGGGACTAGCCAAAAACATTCAGTACTTC.

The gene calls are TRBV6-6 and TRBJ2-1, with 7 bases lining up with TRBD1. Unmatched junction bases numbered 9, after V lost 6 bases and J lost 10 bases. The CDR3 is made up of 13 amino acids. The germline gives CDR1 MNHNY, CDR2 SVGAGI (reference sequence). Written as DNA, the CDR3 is TGTGCCAGCAGGGGGGACAGTCTGAAAGAGCAGTTCTTC. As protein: CASRGDSLKEQFF.

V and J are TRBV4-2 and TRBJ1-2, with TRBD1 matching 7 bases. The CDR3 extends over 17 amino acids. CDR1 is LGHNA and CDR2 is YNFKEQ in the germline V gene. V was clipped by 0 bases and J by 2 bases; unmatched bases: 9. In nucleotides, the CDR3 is TGTGCCAGCAGCCAAGACCCCTACCAGGGGGGCAACTATGGCTACACCTTC. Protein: CASSQDPYQGGNYGYTF.

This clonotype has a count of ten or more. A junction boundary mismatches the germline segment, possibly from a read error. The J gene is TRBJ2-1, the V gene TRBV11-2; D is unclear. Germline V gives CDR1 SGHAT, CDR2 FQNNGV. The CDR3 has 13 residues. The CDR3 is CASSIERVDEQFF. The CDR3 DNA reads TGTGCCAGCAGCATAGAAAGGGTCGATGAGCAGTTCTTC.

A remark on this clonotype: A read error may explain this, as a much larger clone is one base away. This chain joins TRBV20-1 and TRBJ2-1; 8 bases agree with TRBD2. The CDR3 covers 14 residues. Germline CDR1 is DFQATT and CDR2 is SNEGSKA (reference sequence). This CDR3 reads CSASPRTSPNGQFF. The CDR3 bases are TGCAGTGCTAGTCCCCGGACTAGCCCCAATGGGCAGTTCTTC.

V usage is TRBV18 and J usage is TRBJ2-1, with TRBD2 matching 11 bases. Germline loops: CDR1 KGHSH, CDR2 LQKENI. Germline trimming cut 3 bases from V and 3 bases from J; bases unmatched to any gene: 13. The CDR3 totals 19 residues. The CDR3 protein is CASSPLTRLAGPDYNEQFF. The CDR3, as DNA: TGTGCCAGCTCACCTCTTACAAGACTAGCGGGGCCCGACTACAATGAGCAGTTCTTC.

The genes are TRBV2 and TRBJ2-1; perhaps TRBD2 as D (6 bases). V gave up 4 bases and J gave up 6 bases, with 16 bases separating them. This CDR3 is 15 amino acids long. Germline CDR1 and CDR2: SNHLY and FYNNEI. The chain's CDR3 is CASSATGQTSNEQFF. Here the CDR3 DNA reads TGTGCCAGCAGTGCCACCGGCCAGACTAGCAATGAGCAGTTCTTC.

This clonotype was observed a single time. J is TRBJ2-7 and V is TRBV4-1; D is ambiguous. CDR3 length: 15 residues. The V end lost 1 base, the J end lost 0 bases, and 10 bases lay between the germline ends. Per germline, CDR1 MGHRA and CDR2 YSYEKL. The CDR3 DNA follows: TGCGCCAGCAGCCAAGTAGGGTCGAACTCCTACGAGCAGTACTTC. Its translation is CASSQVGSNSYEQYF.

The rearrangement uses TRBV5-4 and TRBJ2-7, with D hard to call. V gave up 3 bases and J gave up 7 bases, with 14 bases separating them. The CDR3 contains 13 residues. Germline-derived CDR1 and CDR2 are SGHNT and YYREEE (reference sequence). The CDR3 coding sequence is TGTGCCAGCAGCTCGACTGGTGTTCAGGAGCAGTACTTC. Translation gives CASSSTGVQEQYF.

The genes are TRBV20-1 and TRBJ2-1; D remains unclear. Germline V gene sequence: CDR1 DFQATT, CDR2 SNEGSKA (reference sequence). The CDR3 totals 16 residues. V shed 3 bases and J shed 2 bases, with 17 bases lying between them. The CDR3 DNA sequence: TGCAGTGCTAGCCTCACACTATTCTCGGCCTACAATGAGCAGTTCTTC. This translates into CSASLTLFSAYNEQFF.

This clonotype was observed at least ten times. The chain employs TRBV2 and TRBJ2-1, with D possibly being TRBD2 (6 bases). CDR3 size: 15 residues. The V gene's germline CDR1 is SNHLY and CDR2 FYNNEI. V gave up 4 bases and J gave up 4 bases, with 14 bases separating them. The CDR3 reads CASSVEGGLYNEQFF. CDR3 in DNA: TGTGCCAGCAGTGTTGAGGGAGGCCTTTACAATGAGCAGTTCTTC.